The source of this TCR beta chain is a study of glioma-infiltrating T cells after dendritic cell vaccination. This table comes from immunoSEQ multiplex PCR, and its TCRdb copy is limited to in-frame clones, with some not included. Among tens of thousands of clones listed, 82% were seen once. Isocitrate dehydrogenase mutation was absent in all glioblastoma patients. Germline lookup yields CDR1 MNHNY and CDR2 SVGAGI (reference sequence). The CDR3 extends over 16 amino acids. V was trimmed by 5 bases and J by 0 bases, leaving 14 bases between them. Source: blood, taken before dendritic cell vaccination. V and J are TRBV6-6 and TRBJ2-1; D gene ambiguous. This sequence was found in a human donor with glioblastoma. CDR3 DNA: TGTGCCAGCAGTCCCGATGGAGTGAGCTCCTACAATGAGCAGTTCTTC. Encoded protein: CASSPDGVSSYNEQFF.